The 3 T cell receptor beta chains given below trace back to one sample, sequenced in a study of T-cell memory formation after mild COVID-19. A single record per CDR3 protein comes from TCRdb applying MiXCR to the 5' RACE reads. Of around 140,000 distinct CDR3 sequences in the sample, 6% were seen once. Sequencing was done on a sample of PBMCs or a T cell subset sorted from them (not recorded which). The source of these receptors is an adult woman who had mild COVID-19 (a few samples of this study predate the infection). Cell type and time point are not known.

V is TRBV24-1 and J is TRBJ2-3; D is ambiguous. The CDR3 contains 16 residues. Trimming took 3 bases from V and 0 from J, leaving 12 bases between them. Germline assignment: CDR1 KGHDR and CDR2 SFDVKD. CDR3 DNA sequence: TGTGCCACCAGTGATCCCCTCGCCACTAGCACAGATACGCAGTATTTT. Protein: CATSDPLATSTDTQYF.

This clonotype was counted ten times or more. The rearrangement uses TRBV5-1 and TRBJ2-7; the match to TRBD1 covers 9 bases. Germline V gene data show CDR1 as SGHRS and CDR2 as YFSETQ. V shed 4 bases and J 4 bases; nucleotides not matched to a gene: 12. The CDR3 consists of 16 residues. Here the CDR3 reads CASSGTGTTRGYEQYF. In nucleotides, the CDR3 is TGCGCCAGCAGCGGGACAGGGACCACAAGAGGGTACGAGCAGTACTTC.

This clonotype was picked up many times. The CDR3 DNA follows: TGCGCCAGCAGCTTGGGACAGGGGGCTGCACGGTCTGGAAACACCATATATTTT. The encoded protein is CASSLGQGAARSGNTIYF. The chain employs TRBV5-1 and TRBJ1-3, with TRBD1 matching over 10 bases. Germline lookup yields CDR1 SGHRS and CDR2 YFSETQ. CDR3 size: 18 residues. Trimming cost V 0 bases and J 1 base; bases outside gene matches: 7.